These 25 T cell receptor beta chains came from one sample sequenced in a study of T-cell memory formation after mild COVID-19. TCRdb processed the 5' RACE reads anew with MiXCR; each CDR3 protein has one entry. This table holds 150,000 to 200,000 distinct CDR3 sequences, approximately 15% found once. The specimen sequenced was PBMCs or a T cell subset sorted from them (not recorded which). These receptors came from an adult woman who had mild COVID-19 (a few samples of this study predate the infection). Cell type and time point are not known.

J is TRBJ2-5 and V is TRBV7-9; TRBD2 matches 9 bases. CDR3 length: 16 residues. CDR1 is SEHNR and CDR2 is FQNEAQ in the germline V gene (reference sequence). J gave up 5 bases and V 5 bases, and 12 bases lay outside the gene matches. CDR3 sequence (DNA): TGTGCCAGCAGCCCGCGGGGGGGCCGGTCGGGGGAGACCCAGTACTTC. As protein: CASSPRGGRSGETQYF.

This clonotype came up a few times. CDR3 in amino acids: CAISEKGIENTEAFF. CDR3 nucleotides: TGTGCCATCAGTGAGAAGGGGATCGAGAACACTGAAGCTTTCTTT. The chain links TRBV10-3 to TRBJ1-1; D may be TRBD1 (5 bases). The CDR3 length is 15 residues. V lost 2 bases, J lost 1 base, and 11 bases lay in between. CDR1 and CDR2 from the germline V gene are ENHRY and SYGVKD.

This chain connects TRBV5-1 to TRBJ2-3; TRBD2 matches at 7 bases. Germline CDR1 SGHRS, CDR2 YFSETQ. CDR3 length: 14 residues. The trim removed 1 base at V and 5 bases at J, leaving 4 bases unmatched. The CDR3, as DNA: TGCGCCAGCAGCTTGTTCCTAGCGGAAGATACGCAGTATTTT. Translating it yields CASSLFLAEDTQYF.

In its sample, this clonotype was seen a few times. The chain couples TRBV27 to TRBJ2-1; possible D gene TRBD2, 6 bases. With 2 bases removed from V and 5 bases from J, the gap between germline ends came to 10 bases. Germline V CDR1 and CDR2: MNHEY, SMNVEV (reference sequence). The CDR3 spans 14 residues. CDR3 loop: CASSLAGRHNEQFF. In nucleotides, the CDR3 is TGTGCCAGCAGTTTAGCCGGGAGACACAATGAGCAGTTCTTC.

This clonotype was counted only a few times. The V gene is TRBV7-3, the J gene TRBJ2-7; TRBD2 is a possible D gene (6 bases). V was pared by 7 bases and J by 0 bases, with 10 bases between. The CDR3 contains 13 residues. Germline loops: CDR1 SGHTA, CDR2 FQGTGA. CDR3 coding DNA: TGTGCCAGCACCCTGACTAGCTCCTACGAGCAGTACTTC. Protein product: CASTLTSSYEQYF.

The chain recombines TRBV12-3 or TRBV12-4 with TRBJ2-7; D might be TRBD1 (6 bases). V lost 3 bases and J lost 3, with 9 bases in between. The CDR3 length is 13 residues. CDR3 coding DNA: TGTGCCAGCAGTTTGCAGGGGCACTACGAGCAGTACTTC. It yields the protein CASSLQGHYEQYF.

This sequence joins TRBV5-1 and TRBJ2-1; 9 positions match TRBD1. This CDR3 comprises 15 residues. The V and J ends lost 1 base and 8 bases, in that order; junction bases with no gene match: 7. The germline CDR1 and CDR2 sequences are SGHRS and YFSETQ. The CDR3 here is CASSLWGQGGDEQFF. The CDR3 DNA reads TGCGCCAGCAGCTTGTGGGGACAGGGTGGAGATGAGCAGTTCTTC.

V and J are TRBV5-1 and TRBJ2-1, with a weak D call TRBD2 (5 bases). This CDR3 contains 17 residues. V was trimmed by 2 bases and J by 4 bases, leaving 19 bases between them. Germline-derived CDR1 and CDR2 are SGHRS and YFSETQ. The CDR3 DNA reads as TGCGCCAGCAGCTTCACTGCGGGTGGTCGAGTATACAATGAGCAGTTCTTC. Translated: CASSFTAGGRVYNEQFF. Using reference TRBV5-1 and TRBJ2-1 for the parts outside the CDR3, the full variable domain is KAGVTQTPRYLIKTRGQQVTLSCSPISGHRSVSWYQQTPGQGLQFLFEYFSETQRNKGNFPGRFSGRQFSNSRSEMNVSTLELGDSALYLCASSFTAGGRVYNEQFFGPGTRLTVL.

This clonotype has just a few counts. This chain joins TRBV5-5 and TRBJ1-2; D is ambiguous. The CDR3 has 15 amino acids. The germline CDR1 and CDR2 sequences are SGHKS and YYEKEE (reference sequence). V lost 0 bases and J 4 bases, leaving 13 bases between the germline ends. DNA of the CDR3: TGTGCCAGCAGCTTGGGCTCAGCTACCCCCTATGGCTACACCTTC. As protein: CASSLGSATPYGYTF. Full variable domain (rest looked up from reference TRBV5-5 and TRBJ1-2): DAGVTQSPTHLIKTRGQQVTLRCSPISGHKSVSWYQQVLGQGPQFIFQYYEKEERGRGNFPDRFSARQFPNYSSELNVNALLLGDSALYLCASSLGSATPYGYTFGSGTRLTVV.

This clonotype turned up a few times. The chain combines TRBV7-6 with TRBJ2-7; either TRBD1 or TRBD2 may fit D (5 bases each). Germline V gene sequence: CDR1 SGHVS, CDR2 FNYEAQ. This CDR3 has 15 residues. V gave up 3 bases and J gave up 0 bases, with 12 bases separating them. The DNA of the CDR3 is TGTGCCAGCAGCTTGGGAGCAGGGCCCTCCTACGAGCAGTACTTC. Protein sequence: CASSLGAGPSYEQYF. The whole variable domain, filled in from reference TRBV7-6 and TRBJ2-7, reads GAGVSQSPRYKVTKRGQDVALRCDPISGHVSLYWYRQALGQGPEFLTYFNYEAQQDKSGLPNDRFSAERPEGSISTLTIQRTEQRDSAMYRCASSLGAGPSYEQYFGPGTRLTVT.

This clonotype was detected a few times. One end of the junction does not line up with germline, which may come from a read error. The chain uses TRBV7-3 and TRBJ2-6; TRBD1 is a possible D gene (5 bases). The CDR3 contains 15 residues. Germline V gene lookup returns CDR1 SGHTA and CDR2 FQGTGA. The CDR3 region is CASSLTGPRANVLTF. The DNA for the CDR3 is TGTGCCAGCAGCCTAACAGGTCCACGGGCCAACGTCCTGACTTTC.

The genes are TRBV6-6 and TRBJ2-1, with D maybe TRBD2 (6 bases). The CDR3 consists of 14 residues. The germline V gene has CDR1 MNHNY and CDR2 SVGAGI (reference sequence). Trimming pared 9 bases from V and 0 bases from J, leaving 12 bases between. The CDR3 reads CASWRGSSYNEQFF. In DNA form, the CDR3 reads TGTGCCAGTTGGAGGGGAAGCTCCTACAATGAGCAGTTCTTC.

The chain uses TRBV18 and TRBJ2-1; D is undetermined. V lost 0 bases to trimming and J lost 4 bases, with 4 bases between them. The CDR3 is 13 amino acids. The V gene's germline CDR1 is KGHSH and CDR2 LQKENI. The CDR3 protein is CASSPPLYNEQFF. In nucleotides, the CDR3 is TGTGCCAGCTCACCACCTCTATACAATGAGCAGTTCTTC. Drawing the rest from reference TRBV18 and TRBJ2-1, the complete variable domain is NAGVMQNPRHLVRRRGQEARLRCSPMKGHSHVYWYRQLPEEGLKFMVYLQKENIIDESGMPKERFSAEFPKEGPSILRIQQVVRGDSAAYFCASSPPLYNEQFFGPGTRLTVL.

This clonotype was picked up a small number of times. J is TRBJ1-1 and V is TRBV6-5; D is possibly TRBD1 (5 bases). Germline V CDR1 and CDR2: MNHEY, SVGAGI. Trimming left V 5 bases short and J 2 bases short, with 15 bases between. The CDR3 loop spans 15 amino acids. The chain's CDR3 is CASSPDSTANTEAFF. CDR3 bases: TGTGCCAGCAGTCCAGACTCGACAGCTAACACTGAAGCTTTCTTT.

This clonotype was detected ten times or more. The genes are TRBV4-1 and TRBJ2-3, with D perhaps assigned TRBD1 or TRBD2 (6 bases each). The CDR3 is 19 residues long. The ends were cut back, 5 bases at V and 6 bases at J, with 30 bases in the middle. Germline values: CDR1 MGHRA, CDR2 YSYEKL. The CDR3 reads CASSTPSSGARWEDDTQYF. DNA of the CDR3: TGCGCCAGCAGCACCCCGTCCTCGGGGGCGAGGTGGGAGGACGATACGCAGTATTTT.

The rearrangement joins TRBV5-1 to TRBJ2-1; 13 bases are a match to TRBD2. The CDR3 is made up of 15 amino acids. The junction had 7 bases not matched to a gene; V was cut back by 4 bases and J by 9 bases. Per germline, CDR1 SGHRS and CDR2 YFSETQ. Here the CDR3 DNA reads TGCGCCAGCAGCCATACCGGGACTAGCGGGGTTGAGCAGTTCTTC. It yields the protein CASSHTGTSGVEQFF.

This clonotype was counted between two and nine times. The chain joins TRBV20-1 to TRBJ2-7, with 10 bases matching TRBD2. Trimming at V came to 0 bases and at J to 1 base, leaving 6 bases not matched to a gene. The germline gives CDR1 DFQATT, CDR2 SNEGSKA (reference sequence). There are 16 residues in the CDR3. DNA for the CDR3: TGCAGTGCTAGAGATACGACTAGCGGGTCTTCCTACGAGCAGTACTTC. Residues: CSARDTTSGSSYEQYF.

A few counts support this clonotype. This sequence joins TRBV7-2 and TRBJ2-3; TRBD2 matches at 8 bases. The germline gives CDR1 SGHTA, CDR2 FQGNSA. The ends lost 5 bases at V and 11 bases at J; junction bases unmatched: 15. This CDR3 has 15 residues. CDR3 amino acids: CASSPSGGPGGGQYF. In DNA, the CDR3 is TGTGCCAGCAGCCCCAGTGGGGGTCCCGGGGGGGGGCAGTATTTT.

CDR3 bases: TGTGCCAGCAGCCAACATACAGATACGCAGTATTTT. This translates into CASSQHTDTQYF. The gene calls are TRBV3-1 and TRBJ2-3; no clear D. The CDR3 has 12 residues. Between the trimmed V and J ends, which lost 2 bases and 3 bases, there was a span of 3 bases. The germline CDR1 and CDR2 sequences are LGHDT and YNNKEL (reference sequence).

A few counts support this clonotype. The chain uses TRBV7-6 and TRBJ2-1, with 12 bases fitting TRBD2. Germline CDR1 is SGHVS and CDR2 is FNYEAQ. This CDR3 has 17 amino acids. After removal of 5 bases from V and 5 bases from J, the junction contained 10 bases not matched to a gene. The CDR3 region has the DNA TGTGCCAGCAGCACCCCTAGCGGGAGGGCCACTCACAATGAGCAGTTCTTC. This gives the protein CASSTPSGRATHNEQFF. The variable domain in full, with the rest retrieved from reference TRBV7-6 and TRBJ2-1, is GAGVSQSPRYKVTKRGQDVALRCDPISGHVSLYWYRQALGQGPEFLTYFNYEAQQDKSGLPNDRFSAERPEGSISTLTIQRTEQRDSAMYRCASSTPSGRATHNEQFFGPGTRLTVL.

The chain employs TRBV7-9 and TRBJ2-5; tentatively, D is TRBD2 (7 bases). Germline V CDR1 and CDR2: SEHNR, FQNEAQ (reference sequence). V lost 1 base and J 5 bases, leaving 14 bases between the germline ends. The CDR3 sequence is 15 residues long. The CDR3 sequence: CASSLGNAGAETQYF. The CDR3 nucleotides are TGTGCCAGCAGCTTAGGGAACGCGGGGGCGGAGACCCAGTACTTC.

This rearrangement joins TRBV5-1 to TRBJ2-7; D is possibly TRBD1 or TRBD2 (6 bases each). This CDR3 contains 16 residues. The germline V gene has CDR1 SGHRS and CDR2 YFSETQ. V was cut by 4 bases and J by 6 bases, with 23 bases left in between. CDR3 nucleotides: TGCGCCAGCAGCCTGGGCGGGGCAGGGGCCCTTGGCGAGCAGTACTTC. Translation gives CASSLGGAGALGEQYF. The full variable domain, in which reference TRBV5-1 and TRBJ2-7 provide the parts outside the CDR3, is KAGVTQTPRYLIKTRGQQVTLSCSPISGHRSVSWYQQTPGQGLQFLFEYFSETQRNKGNFPGRFSGRQFSNSRSEMNVSTLELGDSALYLCASSLGGAGALGEQYFGPGTRLTVT.

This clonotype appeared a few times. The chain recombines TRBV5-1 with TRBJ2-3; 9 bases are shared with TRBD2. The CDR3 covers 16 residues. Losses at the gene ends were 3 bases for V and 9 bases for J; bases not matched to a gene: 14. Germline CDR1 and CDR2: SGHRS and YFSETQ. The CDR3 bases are TGCGCCAGCAGCTCCGGGGTAGCGGGGGCCATAGAGACGCAGTATTTT. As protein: CASSSGVAGAIETQYF.

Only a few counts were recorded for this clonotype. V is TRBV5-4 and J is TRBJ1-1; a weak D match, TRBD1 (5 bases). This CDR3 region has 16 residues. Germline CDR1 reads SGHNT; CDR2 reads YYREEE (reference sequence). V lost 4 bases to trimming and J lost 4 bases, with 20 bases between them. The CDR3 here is CASSPAAGGVSTEAFF. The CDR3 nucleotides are TGTGCCAGCAGCCCGGCGGCGGGAGGGGTGAGCACTGAAGCTTTCTTT. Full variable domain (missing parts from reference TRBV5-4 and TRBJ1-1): ETGVTQSPTHLIKTRGQQVTLRCSSQSGHNTVSWYQQALGQGPQFIFQYYREEENGRGNFPPRFSGLQFPNYSSELNVNALELDDSALYLCASSPAAGGVSTEAFFGQGTRLTVV.

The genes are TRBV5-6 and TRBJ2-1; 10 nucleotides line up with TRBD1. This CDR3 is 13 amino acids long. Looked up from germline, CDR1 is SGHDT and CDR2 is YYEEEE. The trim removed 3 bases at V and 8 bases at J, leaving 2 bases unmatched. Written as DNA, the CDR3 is TGTGCCAGCAGCTGGGGACAGGGGTATGAGCAGTTCTTC. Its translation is CASSWGQGYEQFF.